This T cell receptor beta chain emerged from a study of identical twins. This clonotype has a handful of counts. Each CDR3 protein is one row after TCRdb ran MiXCR on the 5' RACE reads. This sample yields 450,000 or so distinct CDR3 sequences, of which approximately 15% are seen a single time; more than 0.5% belongs to the top ten. Germline V CDR1 and CDR2: SGHRS, YFSETQ. The CDR3 length is 17 residues. V lost 0 bases, J lost 7 bases, and 19 bases lay in between. The same specimen was also included in a second study, on yellow fever vaccine responses in identical twins.

The receptor's source is a woman between 18 and 29 years old in good health. The chain carries TRBV5-1 and TRBJ2-2, with D tentatively TRBD1 (5 bases). Sequencing input: CD4+ T cells sorted from blood. In DNA, the CDR3 is TGCGCCAGCAGCTTGGGAGTTGTTGGCAGGGAAGTCGGGGAGCTGTTTTTT. Residues: CASSLGVVGREVGELFF.